Below, 27 T cell receptor beta chains from the same sample are listed, as sequenced in a study of T cell changes during pregnancy in multiple sclerosis. The assay was immunoSEQ multiplex PCR, and TCRdb's table has in-frame clones only and misses some. The table records 45,000 to 55,000 clones, over 80% of them present only once. The input for sequencing was CD4+ T cells from peripheral blood mononuclear cells, taken after pregnancy. The receptor set was obtained from a female donor in good health, enrolled as a control in a pregnancy study.

This clone was found a few times. The chain recombines TRBV15 with TRBJ1-6, with TRBD1 identical over 7 bases. The CDR3 spans 15 residues. Losses at the gene ends were 3 bases for V and 8 bases for J; bases not matched to a gene: 7. Germline CDR1 reads LNHNV; CDR2 reads YYDKDF (reference sequence). The CDR3 reads CATSRGGQPHSPLHF. In DNA form, the CDR3 reads TGTGCCACCAGCAGGGGGGGACAGCCGCATTCACCCCTCCACTTT.

This rearrangement joins TRBV14 to TRBJ1-1; D may be TRBD1 (5 bases). Germline assignment: CDR1 SGHDN and CDR2 FVKESK. This CDR3 comprises 15 residues. Deletions cut 0 bases from V and 6 bases from J, with 14 bases between. In nucleotides, the CDR3 is TGTGCCAGCAGCCAAGACATCATCACAGGCTCTGAAGCTTTCTTT. Residues: CASSQDIITGSEAFF.

The chain links TRBV7-9 to TRBJ1-4, with TRBD1 matching over 7 bases. Germline CDR1 and CDR2: SEHNR and FQNEAQ (reference sequence). V was clipped by 6 bases and J by 0 bases; unmatched bases: 4. The CDR3 runs to 15 residues. CDR3: CASSRQGATNEKLFF. CDR3 coding DNA: TGTGCCAGCAGTCGACAGGGCGCAACTAATGAAAAACTGTTTTTT.

The rearrangement joins TRBV7-3 to TRBJ2-5; D remains ambiguous. The CDR3 length is 15 residues. Per the germline V gene, CDR1 is SGHTA and CDR2 is FQGTGA. V gave up 5 bases and J gave up 5 bases, with 18 bases separating them. The CDR3 nucleotides are TGTGCCAGCAGCCGTACTTTGGTCAAATGGGAGACCCAGTACTTC. Its translation: CASSRTLVKWETQYF.

The rearrangement links TRBV7-8 to TRBJ2-1, with D possibly TRBD2 on 6 matching bases. This CDR3 is built from 16 residues. Germline lookup yields CDR1 SGHVS and CDR2 FQNEAQ. Trimming stripped 8 bases from V and 8 bases from J, with 25 bases between. CDR3: CASRRVEGSFVDEQFF. Here the CDR3 DNA reads TGTGCCAGCCGAAGGGTGGAGGGTAGCTTTGTCGATGAGCAGTTCTTC.

The CDR3: CASSLLGGGGGTEAFF. The CDR3 coding sequence is TGTGCCAGCAGCTTATTAGGTGGGGGGGGAGGCACTGAAGCTTTCTTT. The gene calls are TRBV7-2 and TRBJ1-1; tentative D call: TRBD1 (5 bases). The CDR3 sequence is 16 residues long. Trimming shortened V by 2 bases and J by 4 bases, and 17 bases separated the two germline ends. Germline CDR1 and CDR2: SGHTA and FQGNSA.

The J gene is TRBJ2-5, the V gene TRBV5-1; 11 bases map to TRBD2. The V gene's germline CDR1 is SGHRS and CDR2 YFSETQ. V shed 5 bases, J shed 7 bases, and the junction held 10 bases outside the gene matches. The CDR3 is 15 amino acids. The CDR3, as DNA: TGCGCCAGCAGGGGGCTAGCGGGGGGCCCAGGGACCCAGTACTTC. Its translation: CASRGLAGGPGTQYF.

The chain has TRBV5-4 and TRBJ2-7; 10 bases fit TRBD1. Germline V gives CDR1 SGHNT, CDR2 YYREEE (reference sequence). CDR3 length: 14 amino acids. Trimming removed 3 bases from V and 3 bases from J; junction bases left unmatched: 3. The CDR3 loop reads CASSSRTGGYEQYF. CDR3 DNA sequence: TGTGCCAGCAGCTCGCGGACAGGGGGCTACGAGCAGTACTTC.

The chain employs TRBV19 and TRBJ1-2, with D possibly being TRBD1 (5 bases). Germline V gene sequence: CDR1 LNHDA, CDR2 SQIVND (reference sequence). This CDR3 has 13 amino acids. V was clipped by 0 bases and J by 7 bases, with 9 bases between them. Here the CDR3 reads CASSIERGSGYTF. CDR3 coding DNA: TGTGCCAGTAGTATAGAAAGGGGCTCTGGCTACACCTTC. The full variable domain, with the rest looked up from reference TRBV19 and TRBJ1-2, is DGGITQSPKYLFRKEGQNVTLSCEQNLNHDAMYWYRQDPGQGLRLIYYSQIVNDFQKGDIAEGYSVSREKKESFPLTVTSAQKNPTAFYLCASSIERGSGYTFGSGTRLTVV.

The V call is TRBV5-1, the J call TRBJ2-7; D may be TRBD1 (5 bases). Trimming took off 0 bases at V and 2 bases at J, with 9 bases between the two ends. The germline gives CDR1 SGHRS, CDR2 YFSETQ. The CDR3 is 14 amino acids. The CDR3 bases are TGCGCCAGCAGCTTGGGTTCAGGGACCTACGAGCAGTACTTC. Translating it yields CASSLGSGTYEQYF. The full variable domain, in which reference TRBV5-1 and TRBJ2-7 provide the parts outside the CDR3, is KAGVTQTPRYLIKTRGQQVTLSCSPISGHRSVSWYQQTPGQGLQFLFEYFSETQRNKGNFPGRFSGRQFSNSRSEMNVSTLELGDSALYLCASSLGSGTYEQYFGPGTRLTVT.

The V call is TRBV6-6, the J call TRBJ2-3; maybe TRBD2 (7 bases). CDR3 length equals 16 residues. Between the trimmed V and J ends, which lost 0 bases and 2 bases, there was a span of 12 bases. Germline loops: CDR1 MNHNY, CDR2 SVGAGI (reference sequence). This chain's CDR3 is CASSYSGGRVTDTQYF. The DNA of the CDR3 is TGTGCCAGCAGTTACTCCGGGGGGCGGGTCACAGATACGCAGTATTTT.

The rearrangement joins TRBV14 to TRBJ1-2, with D uncertain. The CDR3 is 19 amino acids. The V end was cut by 3 bases, the J end by 1 base, with 24 bases between. Germline V gene sequence: CDR1 SGHDN, CDR2 FVKESK. The CDR3 DNA follows: TGTGCCAGCAGCCATAACCAGTTTTCCGTAAAACGTATTAACTATGGCTACACCTTC. It specifies CASSHNQFSVKRINYGYTF. The full variable domain, its missing parts supplied by reference TRBV14 and TRBJ1-2, is EAGVTQFPSHSVIEKGQTVTLRCDPISGHDNLYWYRRVMGKEIKFLLHFVKESKQDESGMPNNRFLAERTGGTYSTLKVQPAELEDSGVYFCASSHNQFSVKRINYGYTFGSGTRLTVV.

The V call is TRBV7-8, the J call TRBJ2-3, with a weak D call TRBD1 (6 bases). The germline V gene encodes CDR1 SGHVS and CDR2 FQNEAQ. With 4 bases removed from V and 2 bases from J, the gap between germline ends came to 16 bases. The length of the CDR3 is 16 residues. DNA of the CDR3: TGTGCCAGCAGCTCCGACAGGTCACGGCCCACAGATACGCAGTATTTT. It yields the protein CASSSDRSRPTDTQYF.

The chain has TRBV7-9 and TRBJ1-1, with 8 nucleotides matching TRBD1. The CDR3 length is 18 residues. V was pared by 5 bases and J by 0 bases, with 14 bases of the junction left unmatched. Germline assignment: CDR1 SEHNR and CDR2 FQNEAQ (reference sequence). This CDR3 is CASSGPGQAEVMNTEAFF. The CDR3, as DNA: TGTGCCAGCAGCGGACCGGGACAGGCGGAGGTAATGAACACTGAAGCTTTCTTT.

This clone was seen only once. The CDR3 DNA follows: TGCGCCAGCAGCCTAATAGCGGGGGCCCCCAATGAGCAGTTCTTC. Translation: CASSLIAGAPNEQFF. V gene TRBV5-1 combines with J gene TRBJ2-1; 9 bases match TRBD2. V shed 4 bases, J shed 6 bases, and the junction held 8 bases outside the gene matches. The CDR3 extends over 15 amino acids. Germline lookup yields CDR1 SGHRS and CDR2 YFSETQ.

The chain recombines TRBV10-3 with TRBJ2-5; TRBD2 agrees at 8 bases. CDR3 length equals 15 residues. The J segment lost 1 base and the V segment lost 11 bases, leaving 12 bases of the junction unmatched. Germline V gene sequence: CDR1 ENHRY, CDR2 SYGVKD. The CDR3 loop is CAAKGEAGVQETQYF. In nucleotides, the CDR3 is TGTGCCGCCAAGGGGGAAGCGGGAGTCCAAGAGACCCAGTACTTC.

The rearrangement uses TRBV6-5 and TRBJ1-2; no clear D. The germline CDR1 and CDR2 sequences are MNHEY and SVGAGI. The CDR3 runs 12 residues. V dropped 3 bases and J dropped 5 bases, with 7 bases sitting between them. The CDR3 spells CASSYNQYGYTF. CDR3 DNA: TGTGCCAGCAGTTATAATCAGTATGGCTACACCTTC.

V gene TRBV5-4 combines with J gene TRBJ2-3; D may be TRBD1 (5 bases). Deletions cut 3 bases from V and 1 base from J, with 12 bases between. Germline V gives CDR1 SGHNT, CDR2 YYREEE (reference sequence). This CDR3 is built from 15 residues. CDR3 nucleotide sequence: TGTGCCAGCAGCTCCCCGGAAGGGGGCACAGATACGCAGTATTTT. It codes for CASSSPEGGTDTQYF.

CDR3 sequence reads: CASLRAPGDEQFF. For the CDR3, the DNA is TGTGCCAGCTTGAGGGCCCCAGGCGATGAGCAGTTCTTC. This chain links TRBV18 with TRBJ2-1, with D possibly matching TRBD2 (5 bases). This CDR3 is 13 amino acids long. With 7 bases removed from V and 8 bases from J, the gap between germline ends came to 15 bases. The germline V gene encodes CDR1 KGHSH and CDR2 LQKENI.

V is TRBV7-2 and J is TRBJ1-5; D might be TRBD1 (5 bases). With 3 bases removed from V and 7 bases from J, the gap between germline ends came to 13 bases. The CDR3 totals 14 residues. The V gene's germline CDR1 is SGHTA and CDR2 FQGNSA. The CDR3 nucleotides are TGTGCCAGCAGCTTTTCGGAGGGGTTGCAGCCCCAGCATTTT. It specifies CASSFSEGLQPQHF. Full variable domain (outside the CDR3, taken from reference TRBV7-2 and TRBJ1-5): GAGVSQSPSNKVTEKGKDVELRCDPISGHTALYWYRQSLGQGLEFLIYFQGNSAPDKSGLPSDRFSAERTGGSVSTLTIQRTQQEDSAVYLCASSFSEGLQPQHFGDGTRLSIL.

The chain has TRBV6-6 and TRBJ1-2, with 8 bases lining up with TRBD1. The germline V gene has CDR1 MNHNY and CDR2 SVGAGI (reference sequence). The CDR3 spans 14 residues. V shed 5 bases, J shed 4 bases, and the junction held 6 bases outside the gene matches. CDR3 in DNA: TGTGCCAGCAGTCCAGGACAGGGAATCTATGGCTACACCTTC. It translates to CASSPGQGIYGYTF.

The CDR3 DNA reads as TGTGCCAGCTCGGACAGATATAGCAATCAGCCCCAGCATTTT. This gives the protein CASSDRYSNQPQHF. The chain joins TRBV2 to TRBJ1-5; possibly TRBD1 for D (6 bases). Per the germline V gene, CDR1 is SNHLY and CDR2 is FYNNEI. The ends were cut back, 8 bases at V and 0 bases at J, with 11 bases in the middle. The CDR3 is made up of 14 amino acids.

The J gene is TRBJ1-6, the V gene TRBV27, with unresolved D. The V and J ends lost 6 bases and 7 bases respectively, with 13 bases between them. This CDR3 contains 14 residues. The V gene's germline CDR1 is MNHEY and CDR2 SMNVEV (reference sequence). The CDR3, as DNA: TGTGCCAGCAGGAGAGGGAGGGAAAATTCACCCCTCCACTTT. The encoded protein is CASRRGRENSPLHF.

V usage is TRBV28 and J usage is TRBJ1-2, with D unclear. CDR3 length equals 12 residues. V lost 9 bases and J 4 bases, leaving 12 bases between the germline ends. Germline V gives CDR1 MDHEN, CDR2 SYDVKM. CDR3 coding DNA: TGTGCCAGTGGCGCCGGACTCTATGGCTACACCTTC. This sequence encodes CASGAGLYGYTF.

V gene TRBV28 combines with J gene TRBJ1-1; TRBD1 might be the D (5 bases). The CDR3 spans 15 residues. Trimming pared 5 bases from V and 6 bases from J, leaving 19 bases between. Germline assignment: CDR1 MDHEN and CDR2 SYDVKM. CDR3 in DNA: TGTGCCAGCAGTGCCCACGGGGGTCGTTTTGCTGAAGCTTTCTTT. This codes for CASSAHGGRFAEAFF.

The chain uses TRBV7-9 and TRBJ1-6; TRBD1 matches at 10 bases. In germline, CDR1 is SEHNR, CDR2 FQNEAQ (reference sequence). This CDR3 is 15 amino acids long. J lost 6 bases, V lost 5 bases, and 4 bases had no gene match. CDR3 DNA: TGTGCCAGCAGCCCACGGACAGGGGGTAATTCACCCCTCCACTTT. It is translated as CASSPRTGGNSPLHF.

The J gene is TRBJ2-7, the V gene TRBV19, with 7 bases matching TRBD2. Germline V gene lookup returns CDR1 LNHDA and CDR2 SQIVND (reference sequence). CDR3 length: 16 residues. With 4 bases clipped from V and 3 bases from J, the junction kept 12 bases outside the gene matches. In DNA, the CDR3 is TGTGCCAGTAGTACACCCCCTTGGGGAGGGATCTACGAGCAGTACTTC. Protein: CASSTPPWGGIYEQYF. The entire variable domain, with the rest obtained from reference TRBV19 and TRBJ2-7, is as follows: DGGITQSPKYLFRKEGQNVTLSCEQNLNHDAMYWYRQDPGQGLRLIYYSQIVNDFQKGDIAEGYSVSREKKESFPLTVTSAQKNPTAFYLCASSTPPWGGIYEQYFGPGTRLTVT.